This passage covers 27 T cell receptor beta chains from one sample sequenced in a study of blood T cells in healthy people across ages (dated by TCRdb to 2013 to 2016). Library preparation was by 5' RACE. Sequencing was performed on an Illumina HiSeq 2500. A second PCR of about 6 to 12 cycles was performed with a sample-barcoded 5' primer and a J-beta primer mix. TCRdb reworked the public reads: Q25 trimming with fastp, MiXCR clone assembly, productive beta chains retained. Each entry merges the rows of one CDR3 protein and shows their most common DNA and genes. A total of about 970,000 distinct CDR3 sequences appear in this sample, roughly 51% of them only once. Together, the top ten hold roughly a fifth of the sample. Sample: blood. The receptors were sampled from a woman aged 55-70 years in good health.

This clonotype was found once. The genes are TRBV7-2 and TRBJ2-3, with D unclear. Trimming stripped 3 bases from V and 5 bases from J, with 12 bases between. The CDR3 sequence is 14 residues long. CDR1 SGHTA and CDR2 FQGNSA come from the germline V gene. The CDR3 loop is CASSFKWREDTQYF. The CDR3 bases are TGTGCCAGCAGCTTTAAGTGGAGAGAAGATACGCAGTATTTT.

Points on this clonotype: Because the CDR3's place on the DNA is in doubt, the DNA is left out and the CDR3 is given as listed by TCRdb. The CDR3 spells CASSPSGQGHYEQYF. The chain couples TRBV28 to TRBJ2-7; TRBD1 is the table's D call, not checked against the DNA. The CDR3 comprises 15 residues, both ends counted. From germline, CDR1 is MDHEN and CDR2 SYDVKM.

This rearrangement joins TRBV29-1 to TRBJ1-5, with D hard to call. CDR1 and CDR2 (germline): SQVTM, ANQGSEA. The V gene lost 0 bases and the J gene lost 4 bases, with 10 bases spanning the gap. CDR3 length equals 14 residues. CDR3 in DNA: TGCAGCGTTGAAGATGGCCGGTGTAATCAGCCCCAGCATTTT. Translated, it gives CSVEDGRCNQPQHF.

This clonotype has only a few counts. This chain connects TRBV27 to TRBJ1-5, with 8 bases identical to TRBD1. V trimming: 2 bases; J trimming: 3 bases; junction bases outside the gene matches: 3. CDR3 size: 15 residues. Germline V gene data show CDR1 as MNHEY and CDR2 as SMNVEV (reference sequence). The CDR3 nucleotides read TGTGCCAGCAGTTTAAGGACAGGGAACAATCAGCCCCAGCATTTT. Its protein product is CASSLRTGNNQPQHF.

V and J are TRBV20-1 and TRBJ1-5, with unresolved D. The V end lost 5 bases, the J end lost 0 bases, and 8 bases lay between the germline ends. The germline V gene has CDR1 DFQATT and CDR2 SNEGSKA (reference sequence). There are 13 residues in the CDR3. CDR3 in DNA: TGCAGTGCTCCCAAAGGTAGCAATCAGCCCCAGCATTTT. It translates to CSAPKGSNQPQHF.

The chain joins TRBV4-1 to TRBJ2-4; 7 bases agree with TRBD1. The CDR3 loop spans 14 amino acids. The ends lost 4 bases at V and 7 bases at J; junction bases unmatched: 7. CDR1 and CDR2 from the germline V gene are MGHRA and YSYEKL. The CDR3 nucleotides read TGCGCCAGCAGCCGGTTATTCAGGGGGAACATTCAGTACTTC. Protein product: CASSRLFRGNIQYF.

This clonotype was picked up one time. This rearrangement joins TRBV21-1 to TRBJ2-2; the table's D gene call, TRBD1, was not cross checked with the DNA. TRBV21-1 represents a pseudogene. The CDR3 consists of 16 residues. The CDR3 sequence is CACPTTRDKRTGELFF. The CDR3 bases are TGTGCCTGCCCAACGACTAGGGACAAGAGAACCGGGGAGCTGTTTTTT.

V and J are TRBV5-1 and TRBJ1-1, with 8 bases aligning to TRBD1. This CDR3 contains 19 residues. V dropped 0 bases and J dropped 6; count of bases not matched to a gene: 19. From germline, CDR1 is SGHRS and CDR2 YFSETQ. The CDR3, as DNA: TGCGCCAGCAGCTTGGACCGGACAGGGCGGATTCAGAGAACAGCTGAAGCTTTCTTT. Translated: CASSLDRTGRIQRTAEAFF.

The chain couples TRBV12-3 or TRBV12-4 to TRBJ2-5, with 7 positions matching TRBD2. Trimming removed 10 bases from V and 11 bases from J; junction bases left unmatched: 13. There are 12 residues in the CDR3. The CDR3 protein is CATSQAAGEQYF. The CDR3 DNA sequence: TGTGCCACCTCACAGGCGGCGGGAGAGCAGTACTTC.

On this clonotype: This may be a read error, as it is one base from a much larger clone. The V call is TRBV12-3 or TRBV12-4, the J call TRBJ2-3; no clear D. This CDR3 contains 14 residues. As DNA, the CDR3 is TGTGCCAGCAGTTTGTTGGGTAGCACAGATACGCCGTATTTT. This sequence encodes CASSLLGSTDTPYF.

This chain links TRBV20-1 with TRBJ2-1, with 12 bases aligning to TRBD2. There are 18 residues in the CDR3. The germline gives CDR1 DFQATT, CDR2 SNEGSKA (reference sequence). The J segment lost 4 bases and the V segment lost 0 bases, leaving 10 bases of the junction unmatched. The CDR3 region has the DNA TGCAGTGCTAGAGAGGGACTAGCGGGCCCGAGCCCTTACAATGAGCAGTTCTTC. As protein: CSAREGLAGPSPYNEQFF.

J is TRBJ2-3 and V is TRBV6-5; D possibly uses TRBD1 or TRBD2 (5 bases each). V was clipped by 2 bases and J by 3 bases, with 12 bases between them. Germline V gene lookup returns CDR1 MNHEY and CDR2 SVGAGI. CDR3 length equals 15 residues. The CDR3 loop reads CASSYGGGPTDTQYF. As DNA, the CDR3 is TGTGCCAGCAGTTACGGGGGTGGACCGACAGATACGCAGTATTTT.

This clonotype was seen a handful of times. This chain joins TRBV6-5 and TRBJ1-1; D is perhaps TRBD1 (5 bases). Between the trimmed V and J ends, which lost 5 bases and 4 bases, there was a span of 23 bases. The CDR3 covers 17 residues. Germline V lookup: CDR1 MNHEY, CDR2 SVGAGI. The CDR3 DNA sequence: TGTGCCAGCAGTACTTACGTAGGGGCGAGGGGTACCACTGAAGCTTTCTTT. This translates into CASSTYVGARGTTEAFF.

The V and J genes are TRBV7-9 and TRBJ2-5; D ambiguous. The ends were cut back, 1 base at V and 2 bases at J, with 17 bases in the middle. Germline CDR1 SEHNR, CDR2 FQNEAQ (reference sequence). This CDR3 has 17 amino acids. CDR3 region: CASSLGGQKGTQETQYF. CDR3 nucleotides: TGTGCCAGCAGCTTAGGTGGCCAAAAGGGCACACAAGAGACCCAGTACTTC.

This clonotype showed up just a few times. V is TRBV2 and J is TRBJ2-4, with 12 bases identical to TRBD2. The germline V gene encodes CDR1 SNHLY and CDR2 FYNNEI. The CDR3 has 14 residues. V gave up 6 bases and J gave up 8 bases; unmatched junction bases: 5. DNA of the CDR3: TGTGCCAGCAGCGGCGGACTAGCGGGACACATTCAGTACTTC. As protein: CASSGGLAGHIQYF.

The sample holds one count of this clonotype. A single base separates this from a much larger clone, so it may be a read error. The chain couples TRBV12-3 or TRBV12-4 to TRBJ2-1; 8 bases map to TRBD1. This CDR3 has 13 amino acids. CDR3: CASRDRAYNERFF. As DNA, the CDR3 is TGTGCCAGCAGGGACAGGGCCTACAATGAGCGGTTCTTC.

The chain has TRBV3-1 and TRBJ2-2, with D perhaps TRBD1 (5 bases). This CDR3 comprises 15 residues. V was cut by 0 bases and J by 5 bases, with 10 bases left in between. Germline V lookup: CDR1 LGHDT, CDR2 YNNKEL (reference sequence). The CDR3 is CASSQDGKGTGELFF. The CDR3 nucleotides read TGTGCCAGCAGCCAAGATGGGAAGGGGACCGGGGAGCTGTTTTTT.

In its sample, this clonotype was seen a few times. J is TRBJ2-3 and V is TRBV29-1; D not resolved. This CDR3 comprises 12 residues. Germline CDR1 and CDR2: SQVTM and ANQGSEA. The ends were cut back, 5 bases at V and 4 bases at J, with 10 bases in the middle. CDR3 protein: CSVKVSADTQYF. The CDR3 DNA sequence: TGCAGCGTTAAAGTCAGCGCAGATACGCAGTATTTT.

J is TRBJ2-2 and V is TRBV12-3 or TRBV12-4; TRBD2 matches 10 bases. The V segment lost 6 bases and the J segment 7 bases; nucleotides outside the gene matches: 11. The CDR3 runs 16 residues. The CDR3 region has the DNA TGTGCCAGCAGACGGGGACTAGCGCCAAGAGGCGGGGAGCTGTTTTTT. This encodes CASRRGLAPRGGELFF.

V is TRBV11-2 and J is TRBJ2-5; 8 nucleotides line up with TRBD1. The CDR3 totals 14 residues. CDR1 and CDR2 (germline): SGHAT, FQNNGV. The trim removed 5 bases at V and 7 bases at J, leaving 9 bases unmatched. CDR3 loop: CASSPTGTGGTQYF. CDR3 nucleotide sequence: TGTGCCAGCAGCCCAACCGGGACAGGAGGGACCCAGTACTTC.

The J gene is TRBJ1-2, the V gene TRBV20-1, with D unresolved. CDR3 length: 15 residues. Per the germline V gene, CDR1 is DFQATT and CDR2 is SNEGSKA (reference sequence). Trimming took 0 bases from V and 4 from J, leaving 15 bases between them. The CDR3 nucleotides are TGCAGTGCTAGAGAGTCGACTAATGGTCTCTATGGCTACACCTTC. This gives the protein CSARESTNGLYGYTF.

V and J are TRBV7-9 and TRBJ2-3; TRBD2 matches at 9 bases. Germline V lookup: CDR1 SEHNR, CDR2 FQNEAQ (reference sequence). The J segment lost 14 bases and the V segment lost 1 base, leaving 4 bases of the junction unmatched. The CDR3 covers 12 residues. The CDR3: CASSLGGTSPYF. As DNA, the CDR3 is TGTGCCAGCAGCTTAGGAGGGACTAGCCCGTATTTT.

This clonotype was counted ten times or more. The CDR3 spells CASSESQGLATNEKLFF. CDR3 coding DNA: TGCGCCAGCAGTGAGTCACAGGGTCTCGCAACTAATGAAAAACTGTTTTTT. V is TRBV10-2 and J is TRBJ1-4; a possible D gene is TRBD1 (6 bases). CDR1 is WSHSY, CDR2 SAAADI, per germline. CDR3 length equals 17 residues. Trimming pared 0 bases from V and 0 bases from J, leaving 11 bases between.

The genes are TRBV3-1 and TRBJ2-1; D possibly matches TRBD1 or TRBD2 (5 bases each). The germline V gene encodes CDR1 LGHDT and CDR2 YNNKEL (reference sequence). The V gene lost 0 bases and the J gene lost 11 bases, with 11 bases spanning the gap. The CDR3 loop spans 13 amino acids. The CDR3 coding sequence is TGTGCCAGCAGCCAAGATTTAGGGGAGAAGCAGTTCTTC. This codes for CASSQDLGEKQFF.

This clonotype has more than one count but fewer than ten. This chain uses TRBV15 with TRBJ2-7; 7 positions agree with TRBD1. The V segment lost 1 base and the J segment 2 bases; nucleotides outside the gene matches: 11. The CDR3 runs to 17 residues. CDR1 LNHNV and CDR2 YYDKDF come from the germline V gene (reference sequence). The CDR3 spells CATSRVVTGVLPYEQYF. The CDR3 region has the DNA TGTGCCACCAGCAGAGTGGTTACAGGGGTGTTACCCTACGAGCAGTACTTC. Using reference TRBV15 and TRBJ2-7 for the parts outside the CDR3, the full variable domain is DAMVIQNPRYQVTQFGKPVTLSCSQTLNHNVMYWYQQKSSQAPKLLFHYYDKDFNNEADTPDNFQSRRPNTSFCFLDIRSPGLGDTAMYLCATSRVVTGVLPYEQYFGPGTRLTVT.

The chain has TRBV20-1 and TRBJ2-7, with a possible D match to TRBD2 (6 bases). V shed 6 bases and J shed 7 bases, with 13 bases lying between them. CDR1 DFQATT and CDR2 SNEGSKA come from the germline V gene (reference sequence). The CDR3 has 11 residues. CDR3 protein: CSAASAGEQYF. DNA for the CDR3: TGCAGTGCCGCGTCGGCGGGAGAGCAGTACTTC.

The chain joins TRBV3-1 to TRBJ2-6; D is uncertain. V shed 4 bases and J shed 1 base, with 11 bases lying between them. The CDR3 consists of 16 residues. The germline V gene has CDR1 LGHDT and CDR2 YNNKEL (reference sequence). This CDR3 reads CASSPPLGSGANVLTF. Written as DNA, the CDR3 is TGTGCCAGCAGCCCCCCCCTGGGATCTGGGGCCAACGTCCTGACTTTC.